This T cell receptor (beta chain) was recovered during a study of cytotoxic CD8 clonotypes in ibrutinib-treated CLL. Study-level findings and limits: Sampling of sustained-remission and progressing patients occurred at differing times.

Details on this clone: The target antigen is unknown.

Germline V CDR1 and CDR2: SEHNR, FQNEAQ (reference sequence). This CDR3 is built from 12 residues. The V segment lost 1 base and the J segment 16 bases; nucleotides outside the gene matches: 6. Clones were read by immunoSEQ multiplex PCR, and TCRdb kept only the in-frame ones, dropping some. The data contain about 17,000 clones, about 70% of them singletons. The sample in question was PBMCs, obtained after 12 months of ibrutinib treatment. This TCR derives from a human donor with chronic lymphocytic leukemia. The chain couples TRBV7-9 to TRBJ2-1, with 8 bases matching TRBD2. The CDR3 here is CASSLELAALFF. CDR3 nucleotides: TGTGCCAGCAGCTTAGAACTAGCGGCCCTATTCTTC.